A selection of T cell receptor beta chains follows, all from one sample in a study of OX40 agonist ivuxolimab in advanced cancers. Sequencing used immunoSEQ multiplex PCR; TCRdb keeps in-frame clones, though not all of them. The data hold 55,000 to 70,000 clones, with 70% to 90% observed a single time. Sequencing used CD4+ or CD8+ T cells sorted from blood, obtained in a trial of the OX40 agonist ivuxolimab. Every receptor here comes from an adult with an advanced solid tumor such as melanoma, head and neck, liver or kidney cancer. Each CDR3 is given with its conserved first and last residue. The order of the fields is J gene, D gene, clone size, V gene, CDR3 DNA, CDR3 protein. The D gene is left open where the match is weak. Rows give clone size only sometimes, using once, few, many, or a class for an expanded clone.

TRBJ2-3 | TRBD2 | . | TRBV6-5 | TGTGCCAGCAGTTCCCGAGCTAGCGGGAGTGGCGGTACGCAGTATTTT | CASSSRASGSGGTQYF
TRBJ1-1 | . | . | TRBV29-1 | TGCAGCGTTGAAAGGGATGAGGGATTCACTGAAGCTTTCTTT | CSVERDEGFTEAFF
TRBJ2-7 | . | . | TRBV28 | TGTGCCAGCTCCCCTCTGGACAGACAATTTTACGAGCAGTACTTC | CASSPLDRQFYEQYF
TRBJ2-3 | . | . | TRBV28 | TGTGCCAGCATCGGGTCTACTAGCACAGATACGCAGTATTTT | CASIGSTSTDTQYF
TRBJ1-1 | . | . | TRBV4-3 | TGCGCCAGCAGCCAAGATTTGGCAGGGACGGCTTTCTTT | CASSQDLAGTAFF
TRBJ2-7 | TRBD1 | . | TRBV5-1 | TGCGCCAGCAGCACCGGACAGGTGGGGATTTGGTACGAGCAGTACTTC | CASSTGQVGIWYEQYF
TRBJ1-1 | . | . | TRBV20-1 | TGCAGTGCTAGGGGGGACACTGAAGCTTTCTTT | CSARGDTEAFF
TRBJ2-7 | . | . | TRBV7-9 | TGTGCCAGCAGCCCCGCCCAGGGCTCCTACGAGCAGTACTTC | CASSPAQGSYEQYF
TRBJ1-1 | . | . | TRBV10-2 | TGCGCCAGCAGTGAGTCCCAGGAGAACACTGAAGCTTTCTTT | CASSESQENTEAFF
TRBJ2-2 | . | . | TRBV28 | TGTGCCAGCAGTTTAGATGGGGTCACCGGGGAGCTGTTTTTT | CASSLDGVTGELFF
TRBJ1-3 | TRBD1 | . | TRBV18 | TGTGCCAGCTCTCGCGACAGGGCAAGCTCTGGAAACACCATATATTTT | CASSRDRASSGNTIYF
TRBJ2-7 | TRBD2 | . | TRBV2 | TGTGCCAGCAATCTAGCGGGGGTTGAGCAGTACTTC | CASNLAGVEQYF
TRBJ2-3 | . | . | TRBV6-5 | TGTGCCAGCAGTTACTCGGGTAGACCCCACACAGATACGCAGTATTTT | CASSYSGRPHTDTQYF
TRBJ2-2 | TRBD1 | . | TRBV15 | TGTGCCACCAGCGTTTTGGACAGGGATAACACCGGGGAGCTGTTTTTT | CATSVLDRDNTGELFF
TRBJ1-2 | . | . | TRBV28 | TGTGCCAGCAGTGGTCGGGGGGGGCCCAGTGGCTACACCTTC | CASSGRGGPSGYTF
TRBJ2-1 | TRBD2 | . | TRBV9 | TGTGCCAGCAGCGTAGAAATACTAGCGGAATACAATGAGCAGTTCTTC | CASSVEILAEYNEQFF
TRBJ2-2 | . | . | TRBV14 | TGTGCCAGCAGTCTCAGAAATCCAGGCACCGGGGAGCTGTTTTTT | CASSLRNPGTGELFF
TRBJ1-5 | . | . | TRBV30 | TGTGCCTGGAGTGTACTGGTTAGCAATCAGCCCCAGCATTTT | CAWSVLVSNQPQHF
TRBJ2-1 | . | . | TRBV11-1 | TGTGCCAGCAGGTTTAGGGCTGATGAGCAGTTCTTC | CASRFRADEQFF
TRBJ2-7 | TRBD2 | once | TRBV18 | TGTGCCAGCTCACCCCTCTCTAGCGGTGACTCCTACGAGCAGTACTTC | CASSPLSSGDSYEQYF
TRBJ2-6 | . | . | TRBV2 | TGTGCCAGCAGTGAAAATCTCTCTGGGGCCAACGTCCTGACTTTC | CASSENLSGANVLTF
TRBJ2-7 | TRBD2 | . | TRBV10-1 | TGCGCCAGCAGTGAAGATAGCGGGAGAGGCGAGCAGTACTTC | CASSEDSGRGEQYF